These 17 T cell receptor beta chains originate from one sample sequenced in a study of T cell changes during pregnancy in multiple sclerosis. Data came from immunoSEQ multiplex PCR; TCRdb stores just in-frame clones and leaves some out. The table shows roughly 100,000 clones, with roughly nine tenths occurring only once. The sequencing here drew on peripheral blood, taken before pregnancy. The source of these receptors is a female donor with multiple sclerosis, enrolled in a pregnancy study.

This chain joins TRBV27 and TRBJ1-6, with 7 bases lining up with TRBD1. The CDR3 is made up of 15 amino acids. V was pared by 5 bases and J by 7 bases, with 8 bases of the junction left unmatched. Per germline, CDR1 MNHEY and CDR2 SMNVEV (reference sequence). CDR3 coding DNA: TGTGCCAGCAGTGGCCGAGGACAGGCGAATTCACCCCTCCACTTT. This translates into CASSGRGQANSPLHF.

The genes are TRBV7-8 and TRBJ2-5; the D gene is possibly TRBD2 (7 bases). CDR1 is SGHVS and CDR2 is FQNEAQ in the germline V gene. V lost 5 bases to trimming and J lost 5 bases, with 24 bases between them. The CDR3 contains 17 residues. The DNA for the CDR3 is TGTGCCAGCAGCCTGGGGAGGATCGGGGGGCTACCGGAGACCCAGTACTTC. It encodes CASSLGRIGGLPETQYF.

The chain combines TRBV11-2 with TRBJ2-5; 13 bases match TRBD2. This CDR3 region has 16 residues. Unmatched junction bases numbered 6, after V lost 3 bases and J lost 5 bases. CDR1 and CDR2 (germline): SGHAT, FQNNGV. CDR3: CASSFGLAGARETQYF. The CDR3 region has the DNA TGTGCCAGCAGCTTTGGACTAGCGGGAGCGCGGGAGACCCAGTACTTC.

This chain uses TRBV7-2 with TRBJ2-3, with 8 bases fitting TRBD2. This CDR3 has 17 amino acids. Germline CDR1 and CDR2: SGHTA and FQGNSA. Losses at the gene ends were 5 bases for V and 7 bases for J; bases not matched to a gene: 17. CDR3 DNA: TGTGCCAGCAGCCTTAAGTGGGGTAGCGGGGCTGTAAATACGCAGTATTTT. This translates into CASSLKWGSGAVNTQYF.

The CDR3 nucleotides are TGTGCCAGCAGCTTAACAGGGGCCGGGGAGCTGTTTTTT. Amino acid sequence: CASSLTGAGELFF. The chain couples TRBV7-9 to TRBJ2-2; TRBD1 matches 7 bases. CDR1 is SEHNR, CDR2 FQNEAQ, per germline (reference sequence). V dropped 2 bases and J dropped 6; count of bases not matched to a gene: 0. The CDR3 consists of 13 residues.

V usage is TRBV6-1 and J usage is TRBJ2-5; 11 nucleotides line up with TRBD1. Germline lookup yields CDR1 MNHNS and CDR2 SASEGT. The J segment lost 0 bases and the V segment lost 6 bases, leaving 6 bases of the junction unmatched. This CDR3 region has 16 residues. DNA for the CDR3: TGTGCCAGCAGCGAATGGGGACAGGGGGACCAAGAGACCCAGTACTTC. Residues: CASSEWGQGDQETQYF.

The CDR3 sequence is CASSLSGAFYNEQFF. CDR3 nucleotides: TGTGCCAGCAGTTTATCGGGGGCTTTCTACAATGAGCAGTTCTTC. The gene calls are TRBV27 and TRBJ2-1; D perhaps matches TRBD1 (6 bases). This CDR3 spans 15 amino acids. Germline lookup yields CDR1 MNHEY and CDR2 SMNVEV (reference sequence). Trimming stripped 0 bases from V and 3 bases from J, with 9 bases between.

The chain couples TRBV18 to TRBJ2-1, with 9 bases lining up with TRBD2. V was clipped by 3 bases and J by 6 bases; unmatched bases: 3. The germline V gene encodes CDR1 KGHSH and CDR2 LQKENI. The CDR3 spans 14 residues. CDR3 loop: CASSPLAGINEQFF. CDR3 coding DNA: TGTGCCAGCTCACCCCTAGCGGGGATCAATGAGCAGTTCTTC.

The chain has TRBV7-8 and TRBJ2-2; D possibly corresponds to TRBD2 (5 bases). Germline CDR1 and CDR2: SGHVS and FQNEAQ. V was pared by 2 bases and J by 3 bases, with 10 bases between. The CDR3 is 15 amino acids. CDR3 sequence (DNA): TGTGCCAGCAGCTTATTGACTACGCACACCGGGGAGCTGTTTTTT. Residues: CASSLLTTHTGELFF.

This clone was seen only once. The rearrangement uses TRBV7-2 and TRBJ2-4, with 8 bases aligning to TRBD2. Germline-derived CDR1 and CDR2 are SGHTA and FQGNSA. This CDR3 comprises 18 residues. With 2 bases clipped from V and 1 base from J, the junction kept 10 bases outside the gene matches. This CDR3 is CASSLLILAGSAKNIQYF. CDR3 nucleotides: TGTGCCAGCAGCTTATTAATTTTAGCGGGATCTGCCAAAAACATTCAGTACTTC. The full variable domain, completed using reference TRBV7-2 and TRBJ2-4, is GAGVSQSPSNKVTEKGKDVELRCDPISGHTALYWYRQSLGQGLEFLIYFQGNSAPDKSGLPSDRFSAERTGGSVSTLTIQRTQQEDSAVYLCASSLLILAGSAKNIQYFGAGTRLSVL.

This clone was detected only once. V usage is TRBV7-2 and J usage is TRBJ2-3; unclear D gene. The CDR3 contains 11 residues. Per germline, CDR1 SGHTA and CDR2 FQGNSA. The germline V and J ends were trimmed by 5 bases and 9 bases, with 9 bases remaining between them. The CDR3 DNA is TGTGCCAGCAGCAGCCTACAGACGCAGTATTTT. Translating it yields CASSSLQTQYF.

The chain couples TRBV30 to TRBJ2-5; tentative D call: TRBD2 (5 bases). Trimming stripped 0 bases from V and 2 bases from J, with 10 bases between. Germline V lookup: CDR1 GTSNPN, CDR2 SVGIG (reference sequence). The CDR3 loop spans 14 amino acids. The CDR3 protein is CAWSVADRQETQYF. The CDR3 DNA reads TGTGCCTGGAGTGTAGCGGATCGACAAGAGACCCAGTACTTC.

The chain couples TRBV19 to TRBJ1-1; possibly TRBD1 for D (6 bases). This CDR3 comprises 14 residues. The germline gives CDR1 LNHDA, CDR2 SQIVND (reference sequence). V dropped 3 bases and J dropped 3 bases, with 11 bases sitting between them. In nucleotides, the CDR3 is TGTGCCAGTAGTATCGCTGGGGGCGACACTGAAGCTTTCTTT. Protein: CASSIAGGDTEAFF.

The chain uses TRBV9 and TRBJ2-1, with a weak D call TRBD2 (6 bases). CDR3 length: 15 amino acids. Trimming took off 0 bases at V and 10 bases at J, with 17 bases between the two ends. In germline, CDR1 is SGDLS, CDR2 YYNGEE. DNA for the CDR3: TGTGCCAGCAGCGTAGAGGAAACTAGCTGGGGGGAGCAGTTCTTC. Amino acid sequence: CASSVEETSWGEQFF.

The chain links TRBV5-1 to TRBJ1-2; a weak D match, TRBD1 (6 bases). The V gene's germline CDR1 is SGHRS and CDR2 YFSETQ. V lost 4 bases and J lost 2, with 15 bases in between. The CDR3 extends over 15 amino acids. This chain's CDR3 is CASSPNRAPNYGYTF. The CDR3 DNA is TGCGCCAGCAGCCCCAACAGGGCCCCCAACTATGGCTACACCTTC.

The chain combines TRBV28 with TRBJ1-2; D remains ambiguous. The V end was cut by 5 bases, the J end by 4 bases, with 20 bases between. This CDR3 has 16 residues. Germline V CDR1 and CDR2: MDHEN, SYDVKM. This CDR3 reads CASSLIMEVTSYGYTF. CDR3 bases: TGTGCCAGCAGTCTAATTATGGAAGTAACTAGCTATGGCTACACCTTC.

The chain couples TRBV6-1 to TRBJ1-6; TRBD1 aligns across 7 bases. Germline-derived CDR1 and CDR2 are MNHNS and SASEGT. This CDR3 has 13 residues. Unmatched junction bases numbered 5, after V lost 10 bases and J lost 5 bases. The CDR3 reads CATKTGNNSPLHF. In DNA, the CDR3 is TGTGCCACCAAGACAGGGAATAATTCACCCCTCCACTTT.